This T cell receptor beta chain was identified during a study of OX40 agonist ivuxolimab in advanced cancers. The overall study: Patients were dosed intravenously with ivuxolimab at 0.01 to 10 mg/kg every 2 weeks. Hepatocellular carcinoma, melanoma, renal cell or head and neck cancer was diagnosed in the dose-escalation patients.

Generated by immunoSEQ multiplex PCR, the TCRdb table keeps only in-frame clones and is missing some. In the table there are about 82,000 clones, 90% to 95% of which are singletons. The CDR3 runs to 17 residues. Looked up from germline, CDR1 is SGHNT and CDR2 is YENEEA. Germline trimming cut 1 base from V and 7 bases from J; bases unmatched to any gene: 5. In regard to this clone: Antigen specificity is unknown.

Study-wide results and caveats: Antigens targeted by the expanded peripheral T cells were not determined. At 0.1 to 3.0 mg/kg, clonal expansion of CD4+ and CD8+ blood T cells had occurred by week 6.

The sequence was collected from an adult with an advanced solid tumor such as melanoma, head and neck, liver or kidney cancer. The sequencing used CD4+ or CD8+ T cells sorted from blood, collected in a trial of the OX40 agonist ivuxolimab. The V gene is TRBV11-3, the J gene TRBJ2-1; 15 bases line up with TRBD2. CDR3 nucleotides: TGTGCCAGCAGCTTAGCGGCTGGGACTAGCGGGAGGAATGAGCAGTTCTTC. Encoded protein: CASSLAAGTSGRNEQFF. Variable domain in full (rest from reference TRBV11-3 and TRBJ2-1): EAGVVQSPRYKIIEKKQPVAFWCNPISGHNTLYWYLQNLGQGPELLIRYENEEAVDDSQLPKDRFSAERLKGVDSTLKIQPAELGDSAVYLCASSLAAGTSGRNEQFFGPGTRLTVL.